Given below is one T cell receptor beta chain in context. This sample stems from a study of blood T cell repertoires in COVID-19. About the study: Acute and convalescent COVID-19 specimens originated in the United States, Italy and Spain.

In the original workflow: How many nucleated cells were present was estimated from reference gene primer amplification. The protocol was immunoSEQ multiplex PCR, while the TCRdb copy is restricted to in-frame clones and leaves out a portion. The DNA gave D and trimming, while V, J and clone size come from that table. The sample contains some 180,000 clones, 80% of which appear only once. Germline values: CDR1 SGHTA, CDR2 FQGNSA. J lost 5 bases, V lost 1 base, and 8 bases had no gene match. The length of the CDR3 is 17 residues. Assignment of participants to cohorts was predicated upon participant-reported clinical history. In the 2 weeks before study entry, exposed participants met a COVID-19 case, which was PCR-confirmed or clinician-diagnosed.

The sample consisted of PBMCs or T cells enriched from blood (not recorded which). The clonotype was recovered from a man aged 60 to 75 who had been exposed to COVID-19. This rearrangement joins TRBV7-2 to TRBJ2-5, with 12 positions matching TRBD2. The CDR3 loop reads CASSLVLAGGPGETQYF. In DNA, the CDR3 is TGTGCCAGCAGCTTAGTTCTAGCGGGAGGGCCAGGGGAGACCCAGTACTTC.